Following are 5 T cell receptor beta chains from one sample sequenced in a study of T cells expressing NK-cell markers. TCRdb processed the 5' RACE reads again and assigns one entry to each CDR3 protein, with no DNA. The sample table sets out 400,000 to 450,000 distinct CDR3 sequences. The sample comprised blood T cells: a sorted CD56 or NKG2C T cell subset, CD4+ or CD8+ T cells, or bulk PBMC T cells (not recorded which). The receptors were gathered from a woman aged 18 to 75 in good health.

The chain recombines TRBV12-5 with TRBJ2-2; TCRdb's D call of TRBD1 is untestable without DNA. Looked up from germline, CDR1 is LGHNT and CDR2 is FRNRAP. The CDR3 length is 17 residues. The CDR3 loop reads CASGGVGGFANTGELFF.

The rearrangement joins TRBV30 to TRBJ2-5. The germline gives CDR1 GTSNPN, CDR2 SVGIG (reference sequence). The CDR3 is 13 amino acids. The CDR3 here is CACPSTWDETQYF. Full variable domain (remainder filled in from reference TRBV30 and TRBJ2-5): SQTIHQWPATLVQPVGSPLSLECTVEGTSNPNLYWYRQAAGRGLQLLFYSVGIGQISSEVPQNLSASRPQDRQFILSSKKLLLSDSGFYLCACPSTWDETQYFGPGTRLLVL.

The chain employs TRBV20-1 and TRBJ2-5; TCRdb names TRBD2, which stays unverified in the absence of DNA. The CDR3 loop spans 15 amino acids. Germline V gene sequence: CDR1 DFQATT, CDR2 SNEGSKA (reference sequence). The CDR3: CSARGEGTSGETQYF.

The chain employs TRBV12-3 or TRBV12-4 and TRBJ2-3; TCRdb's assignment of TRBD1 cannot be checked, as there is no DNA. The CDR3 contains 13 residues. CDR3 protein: CASGQGGTDTQYF.

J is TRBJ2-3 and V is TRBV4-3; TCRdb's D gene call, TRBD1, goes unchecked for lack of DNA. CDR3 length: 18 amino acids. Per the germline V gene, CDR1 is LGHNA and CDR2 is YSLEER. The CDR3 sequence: CASSQRWLTGGPPDTQYF.